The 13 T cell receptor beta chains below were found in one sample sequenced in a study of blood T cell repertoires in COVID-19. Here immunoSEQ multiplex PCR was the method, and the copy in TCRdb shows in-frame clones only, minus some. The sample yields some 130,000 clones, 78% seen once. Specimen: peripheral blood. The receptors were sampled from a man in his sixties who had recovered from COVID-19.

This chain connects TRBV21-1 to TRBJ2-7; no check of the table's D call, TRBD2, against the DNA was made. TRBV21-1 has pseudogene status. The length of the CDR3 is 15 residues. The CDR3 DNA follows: TGTGCCAGCAGCAAAAGACCCGAGGGATACGACGAGCAGTACTTC. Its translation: CASSKRPEGYDEQYF.

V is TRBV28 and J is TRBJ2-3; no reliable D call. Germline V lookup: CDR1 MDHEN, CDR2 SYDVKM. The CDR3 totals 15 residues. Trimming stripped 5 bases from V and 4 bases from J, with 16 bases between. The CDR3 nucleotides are TGTGCCAGCAGTCACAACTACGACCGGGCAGATACGCAGTATTTT. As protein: CASSHNYDRADTQYF.

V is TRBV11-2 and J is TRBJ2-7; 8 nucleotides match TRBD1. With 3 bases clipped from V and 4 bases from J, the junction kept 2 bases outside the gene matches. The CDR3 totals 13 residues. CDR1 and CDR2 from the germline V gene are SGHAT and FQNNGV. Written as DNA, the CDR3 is TGTGCCAGCAGCTTGGACAGGGATTACGAGCAGTACTTC. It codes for CASSLDRDYEQYF.

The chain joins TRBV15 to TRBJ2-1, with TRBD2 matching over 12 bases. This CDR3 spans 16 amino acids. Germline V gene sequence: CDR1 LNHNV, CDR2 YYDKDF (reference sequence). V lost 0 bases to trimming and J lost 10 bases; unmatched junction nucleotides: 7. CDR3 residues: CATSRDRLAGAEEQFF. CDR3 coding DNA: TGTGCCACCAGCAGAGACCGACTAGCGGGAGCGGAAGAGCAGTTCTTC.

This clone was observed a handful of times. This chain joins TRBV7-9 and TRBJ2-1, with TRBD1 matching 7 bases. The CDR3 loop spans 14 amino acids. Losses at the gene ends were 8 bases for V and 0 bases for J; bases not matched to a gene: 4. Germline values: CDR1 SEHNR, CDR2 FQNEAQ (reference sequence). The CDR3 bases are TGTGCCAGCGCGACAGGGAGCTCCTACAATGAGCAGTTCTTC. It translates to CASATGSSYNEQFF.

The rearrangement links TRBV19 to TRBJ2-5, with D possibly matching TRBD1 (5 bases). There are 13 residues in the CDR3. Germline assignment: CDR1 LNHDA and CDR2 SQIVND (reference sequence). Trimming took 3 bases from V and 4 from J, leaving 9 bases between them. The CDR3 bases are TGTGCCAGTAGTATTGACAGCCTAGAGACCCAGTACTTC. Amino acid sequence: CASSIDSLETQYF.

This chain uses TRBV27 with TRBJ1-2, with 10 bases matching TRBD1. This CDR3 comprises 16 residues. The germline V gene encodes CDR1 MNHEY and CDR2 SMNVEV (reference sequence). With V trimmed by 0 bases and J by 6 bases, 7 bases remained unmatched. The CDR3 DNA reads TGTGCCAGCAGTTTATCGGTGACAGGGGGCAGGAATGGCTACACCTTC. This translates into CASSLSVTGGRNGYTF.

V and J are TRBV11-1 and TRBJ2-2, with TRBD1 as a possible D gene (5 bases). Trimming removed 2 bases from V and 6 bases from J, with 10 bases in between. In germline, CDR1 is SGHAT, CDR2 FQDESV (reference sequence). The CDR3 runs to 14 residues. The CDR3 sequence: CASSLPGHAGELFF. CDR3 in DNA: TGTGCCAGCAGCTTACCAGGGCATGCCGGGGAGCTGTTTTTT.

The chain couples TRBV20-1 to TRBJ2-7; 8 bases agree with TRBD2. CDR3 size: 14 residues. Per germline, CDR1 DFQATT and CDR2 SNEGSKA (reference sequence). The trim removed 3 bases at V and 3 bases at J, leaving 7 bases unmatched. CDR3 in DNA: TGCAGTGCTAGTCTCGCGGGAGGCAACTACGAGCAGTACTTC. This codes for CSASLAGGNYEQYF.

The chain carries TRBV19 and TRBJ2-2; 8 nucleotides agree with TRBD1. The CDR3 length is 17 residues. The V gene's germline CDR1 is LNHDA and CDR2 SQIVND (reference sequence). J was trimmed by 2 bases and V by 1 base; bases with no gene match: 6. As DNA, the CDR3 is TGTGCCAGTAGTATAGTCCTCGGACAGGGAAACACCGGGGAGCTGTTTTTT. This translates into CASSIVLGQGNTGELFF.

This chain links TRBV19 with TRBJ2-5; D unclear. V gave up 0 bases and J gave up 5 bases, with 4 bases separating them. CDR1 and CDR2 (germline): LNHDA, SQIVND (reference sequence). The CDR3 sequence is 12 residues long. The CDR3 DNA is TGTGCCAGTAGTATAGATCGGGAGACCCAGTACTTC. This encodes CASSIDRETQYF.

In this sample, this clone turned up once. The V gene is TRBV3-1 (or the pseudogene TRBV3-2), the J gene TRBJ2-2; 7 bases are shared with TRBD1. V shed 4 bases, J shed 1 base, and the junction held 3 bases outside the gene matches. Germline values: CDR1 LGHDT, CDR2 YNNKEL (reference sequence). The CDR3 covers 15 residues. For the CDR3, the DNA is TGTGCCAGCAGCCCGAGGACAGGGAACACCGGGGAGCTGTTTTTT. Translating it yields CASSPRTGNTGELFF.

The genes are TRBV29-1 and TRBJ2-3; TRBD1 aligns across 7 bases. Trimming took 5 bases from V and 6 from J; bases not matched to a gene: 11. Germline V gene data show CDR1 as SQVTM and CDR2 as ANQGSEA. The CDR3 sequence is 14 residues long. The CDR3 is CSVLKGTAGDTQYF. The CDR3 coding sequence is TGCAGCGTTCTTAAGGGGACAGCCGGGGATACGCAGTATTTT.